The entry that follows covers one T cell receptor beta chain sequence. The antigen is unknown. The data were obtained in a study of T cell responses to AZD1222 COVID-19 vaccine. Study-wide results and caveats: Clonal diversity may have been underestimated, and the donors were mostly white British, with more females than males. Nearly half of spike-specific TCRs reportedly target unmutated variant regions.

Libraries were prepared by immunoSEQ multiplex PCR; TCRdb keeps only in-frame clonotypes and omits some of them. The sample yields about 120,000 clones, 80% to 95% seen once. Germline V gene lookup returns CDR1 MGHRA and CDR2 YSYEKL. V was clipped by 2 bases and J by 3 bases; unmatched bases: 6. The CDR3 covers 15 residues. The specimen comprised peripheral blood, sampled 28 days after the second dose of the MenACWY control vaccine. This receptor was obtained from an adult who received the MenACWY meningococcal vaccine as a control. The gene calls are TRBV4-1 and TRBJ2-7; the match to TRBD1 covers 8 bases. This CDR3 is CASSQSVTGVYEQYF. In DNA form, the CDR3 reads TGCGCCAGCAGCCAAAGTGTGACAGGGGTCTACGAGCAGTACTTC.